One and the same sample provided the 24 T cell receptor beta chains below, sequenced in a study of Graves' ophthalmopathy and Graves' hyperthyroidism. RNA transcripts were the template, and TCR beta CDR3 regions were amplified from them. HTBI primers primed a first-round RT-PCR, and a second-round multiplex PCR followed. TCRdb itself ran the multiplex PCR reads through MiXCR, one entry per CDR3 protein. The sample holds roughly 350,000 distinct CDR3 sequences, about 15% seen once. The specimen was peripheral blood. The origin of the receptors is an adult woman with stable Graves' hyperthyroidism.

This clonotype has at least ten counts. The chain employs TRBV12-3 or TRBV12-4 and TRBJ1-6, with D unclear. CDR3 size: 13 residues. V shed 6 bases and J shed 4 bases, with 7 bases lying between them. CDR3 amino acids: CASSRLYNSPLHF. The CDR3 coding sequence is TGTGCCAGCAGCCGACTTTATAATTCACCCCTCCACTTT.

Many counts were recorded for this clonotype. This chain connects TRBV12-3 or TRBV12-4 to TRBJ1-2; D uncertain. This CDR3 is 14 amino acids long. V was pared by 3 bases and J by 3 bases, with 11 bases between. The chain's CDR3 is CASSLPWEDYGYTF. The CDR3 DNA reads as TGTGCCAGCAGTTTGCCTTGGGAGGACTATGGCTACACCTTC.

There are many counts of this clonotype. The CDR3 loop reads CAWSAGQDNSPLHF. The CDR3 nucleotides are TGTGCCTGGAGCGCCGGACAGGATAATTCACCCCTCCACTTT. V usage is TRBV30 and J usage is TRBJ1-6; 7 positions agree with TRBD1. J was trimmed by 5 bases and V by 3 bases; bases with no gene match: 4. The CDR3 sequence is 14 residues long. Germline assignment: CDR1 GTSNPN and CDR2 SVGIG (reference sequence).

This clonotype occurred a few times. This may be a read error, as it is one base from a much larger clone. This chain links TRBV10-3 with TRBJ2-5, with unresolved D. Germline CDR1 and CDR2: ENHRY and SYGVKD. This CDR3 has 11 residues. Trimming removed 6 bases from V and 5 bases from J, with 7 bases in between. The CDR3: CAIRVGETQYF. CDR3 DNA: TGTGCCATCAGGGTGGGGGAGACCCAGTACTTC.

This clonotype came up many times. The gene calls are TRBV6-5 and TRBJ1-1; the D gene is possibly TRBD1 (5 bases). Trimming removed 2 bases at V and 3 bases at J, with 10 bases between. This CDR3 region has 14 residues. Germline CDR1 and CDR2: MNHEY and SVGAGI. Here the CDR3 reads CASSYGGWDTEAFF. CDR3 nucleotides: TGTGCCAGCAGTTACGGGGGTTGGGACACTGAAGCTTTCTTT.

The sample holds many counts of this clonotype. For the CDR3, the DNA is TGTGCCAGCAGCTTAGGGGGGGTTTCAGGGGAAGCTTTCTTT. This gives the protein CASSLGGVSGEAFF. The rearrangement uses TRBV11-2 and TRBJ1-1, with D possibly TRBD1 on 5 matching bases. There are 14 residues in the CDR3. V was pared by 1 base and J by 8 bases, with 14 bases between. Germline lookup yields CDR1 SGHAT and CDR2 FQNNGV.

This clonotype occurred many times. The V call is TRBV4-2, the J call TRBJ2-7; 9 bases line up with TRBD2. CDR3 size: 15 residues. J was trimmed by 1 base and V by 0 bases; bases with no gene match: 1. Germline V gene data show CDR1 as LGHNA and CDR2 as YNFKEQ. The CDR3 nucleotides are TGTGCCAGCAGCCAAGAAGCGGGAGGTTCCTACGAGCAGTACTTC. Protein product: CASSQEAGGSYEQYF.

This clonotype occurred many times. The chain carries TRBV28 and TRBJ1-3; D ambiguous. Trimming shortened V by 2 bases and J by 2 bases, and 10 bases separated the two germline ends. Germline CDR1 is MDHEN and CDR2 is SYDVKM. The CDR3 length is 15 residues. The CDR3 DNA sequence: TGTGCCAGCAGTTTACTGGGAATTACTGGAAACACCATATATTTT. Protein: CASSLLGITGNTIYF.

This clonotype was picked up a small number of times. The DNA of the CDR3 is TGTGCCAGCAGCAGCCCCTTTGTAGACGCTGAAGCTTTCTTT. The encoded protein is CASSSPFVDAEAFF. V gene TRBV5-5 combines with J gene TRBJ1-1; D not certain. The CDR3 consists of 14 residues. Germline V gene sequence: CDR1 SGHKS, CDR2 YYEKEE (reference sequence). Trimming stripped 4 bases from V and 6 bases from J, with 16 bases between.

This clonotype was counted at least ten times. The chain combines TRBV12-3 or TRBV12-4 with TRBJ1-3, with unresolved D. The V and J ends lost 3 bases and 0 bases respectively, with 9 bases between them. The CDR3 contains 15 residues. CDR3: CASSFGLPSGNTIYF. The CDR3 DNA sequence: TGTGCCAGCAGTTTTGGGTTGCCCTCTGGAAACACCATATATTTT.

The chain joins TRBV15 to TRBJ2-7, with a tentative D call TRBD2 (6 bases). V lost 3 bases to trimming and J lost 2 bases, with 20 bases between them. The CDR3 consists of 17 residues. The germline CDR1 and CDR2 sequences are LNHNV and YYDKDF (reference sequence). In DNA form, the CDR3 reads TGTGCCACCAGCAGTGAGTCCGGGCCGGGCGGGACCTACGAGCAGTACTTC. This encodes CATSSESGPGGTYEQYF.

This clonotype was seen ten or more times. The chain combines TRBV7-8 with TRBJ2-2; 7 positions match TRBD2. Trimming cost V 8 bases and J 7 bases; bases outside gene matches: 10. The CDR3 contains 14 residues. The germline V gene encodes CDR1 SGHVS and CDR2 FQNEAQ. The DNA of the CDR3 is TGTGCCAGCGCGGGTGGCGGGAGTGGCGGGGAGCTGTTTTTT. Its protein product is CASAGGGSGGELFF.

This clonotype occurred many times. V and J are TRBV29-1 and TRBJ1-2; D gene unclear. The CDR3 is made up of 14 amino acids. Germline loops: CDR1 SQVTM, CDR2 ANQGSEA. Trimming took off 1 base at V and 4 bases at J, with 13 bases between the two ends. CDR3 residues: CSVEARLGSYGYTF. The CDR3 nucleotides are TGCAGCGTTGAAGCCAGACTTGGATCCTATGGCTACACCTTC.

The table lists this clonotype with many counts. J is TRBJ1-2 and V is TRBV11-2; D remains ambiguous. CDR3 length equals 13 residues. The germline gives CDR1 SGHAT, CDR2 FQNNGV. V was clipped by 4 bases and J by 3 bases, with 9 bases between them. The DNA of the CDR3 is TGTGCCAGCAGCTCCCCGGGTGACTATGGCTACACCTTC. Its translation is CASSSPGDYGYTF.

In this sample, this clonotype turned up a few times. The chain couples TRBV28 to TRBJ1-5, with a tentative D call TRBD1 (6 bases). The V and J ends lost 2 bases and 10 bases respectively, with 21 bases between them. This CDR3 is 16 amino acids long. Germline loops: CDR1 MDHEN, CDR2 SYDVKM. The CDR3 coding sequence is TGTGCCAGCAGTTTAGTATCCGGAGGACAGTCCTCTCCCCAGCATTTT. This encodes CASSLVSGGQSSPQHF.

The chain carries TRBV14 and TRBJ2-7; D remains unclear. Trimming took 8 bases from V and 3 from J, leaving 14 bases between them. Germline CDR1 is SGHDN and CDR2 is FVKESK. The CDR3 totals 13 residues. CDR3 amino acids: CASGMGYLYEQYF. The CDR3 DNA is TGTGCCAGCGGTATGGGGTACCTCTACGAGCAGTACTTC.

The chain combines TRBV19 with TRBJ1-1; 7 bases map to TRBD1. CDR1 and CDR2 (germline): LNHDA, SQIVND (reference sequence). The CDR3 covers 14 residues. Losses at the gene ends were 7 bases for V and 6 bases for J; bases not matched to a gene: 11. DNA for the CDR3: TGTGCCAGTACCAAGGACAGGCTGGGGGCTGAAGCTTTCTTT. It codes for CASTKDRLGAEAFF.

In this sample, this clonotype turned up a few times. This sequence joins TRBV3-1 and TRBJ1-1, with D perhaps TRBD1 (6 bases). Germline assignment: CDR1 LGHDT and CDR2 YNNKEL (reference sequence). V gave up 4 bases and J gave up 5 bases, with 14 bases separating them. The length of the CDR3 is 14 residues. CDR3 protein: CASSPVGGRTEAFF. In DNA, the CDR3 is TGTGCCAGCAGCCCCGTCGGGGGCCGGACTGAAGCTTTCTTT.

The V gene is TRBV11-2, the J gene TRBJ2-5, with 14 bases aligning to TRBD2. The CDR3 consists of 19 residues. Germline CDR1 reads SGHAT; CDR2 reads FQNNGV. The V gene end was trimmed by 3 bases and the J gene end by 4 bases; junction bases not matched to a gene: 13. CDR3 DNA sequence: TGTGCCAGCAGCTTGCCACGGACTAGCGGGAGGCTTGGTTTAGAGACCCAGTACTTC. It codes for CASSLPRTSGRLGLETQYF. The entire variable domain, with the rest obtained from reference TRBV11-2 and TRBJ2-5, is as follows: EAGVAQSPRYKIIEKRQSVAFWCNPISGHATLYWYQQILGQGPKLLIQFQNNGVVDDSQLPKDRFSAERLKGVDSTLKIQPAKLEDSAVYLCASSLPRTSGRLGLETQYFGPGTRLLVL.

As for this clonotype: A read error may explain this, as a much larger clone is one base away. The chain is built from TRBV24-1 and TRBJ2-2; 8 bases match TRBD2. Per the germline V gene, CDR1 is KGHDR and CDR2 is SFDVKD. The CDR3 totals 17 residues. In DNA form, the CDR3 reads TGTGCCACCAGTGATTTGCGGGGGGGCATGAACACCGGGGAGCCGTTTTTT. This gives the protein CATSDLRGGMNTGEPFF.

Notes on this clonotype: A much bigger clone sits one base away, suggesting this may be a read error. CDR3 protein: CSVEGLAGWSAKNTQYF. The CDR3 nucleotides are TGCAGCGTTGAAGGGCTAGCGGGGTGGTCTGCCAAAAACACTCAGTACTTC. The chain is built from TRBV29-1 and TRBJ2-4, with 9 nucleotides matching TRBD2. The CDR3 is 17 residues long. The germline V gene has CDR1 SQVTM and CDR2 ANQGSEA.

This clonotype came up many times. The rearrangement joins TRBV7-9 to TRBJ1-1; no clear D gene. CDR1 SEHNR and CDR2 FQNEAQ come from the germline V gene (reference sequence). CDR3 length equals 11 residues. The V end lost 5 bases, the J end lost 8 bases, and 9 bases lay between the germline ends. The CDR3 loop is CASSAIWEAFF. DNA for the CDR3: TGTGCCAGCAGCGCAATTTGGGAAGCTTTCTTT.

This clonotype was seen a few times. The chain carries TRBV7-8 and TRBJ2-1, with 11 bases matching TRBD2. After removal of 0 bases from V and 7 bases from J, the junction contained 2 bases not matched to a gene. Germline-derived CDR1 and CDR2 are SGHVS and FQNEAQ. The CDR3 extends over 15 amino acids. For the CDR3, the DNA is TGTGCCAGCAGCTTAGCGGCTAGCGGGAGGAATGAGCAGTTCTTC. It codes for CASSLAASGRNEQFF.

Ten or more counts support this clonotype. The chain is built from TRBV7-8 and TRBJ2-2, with D uncertain. V was pared by 0 bases and J by 4 bases, with 12 bases between. This CDR3 comprises 16 residues. Germline V CDR1 and CDR2: SGHVS, FQNEAQ. CDR3 DNA: TGTGCCAGCAGCTTAGCGCGGCTAGTGGGCACCGGGGAGCTGTTTTTT. Residues: CASSLARLVGTGELFF.